This entry lists 5 T cell receptor beta chains sequenced from one sample in a study of Ad26.COV2.S vaccination and SARS-CoV-2 variants. Method: immunoSEQ multiplex PCR; TCRdb's copy keeps in-frame clones and lacks some. This table holds 350,000 to 500,000 clones, about 92% found once. Regarding treatment: 15 to 20 received Ad26.COV2.S at low or high dose, single or two shots; a few received placebo; per-sample allocation not given. Specimens were obtained on day 63 following the first vaccine or placebo injection. Material: peripheral blood, obtained in a trial of Ad26.COV2.S vaccine versus placebo. The receptors derive from a person aged 18-65 years who received the Ad26.COV2.S COVID-19 vaccine or a placebo.

The rearrangement links TRBV28 to TRBJ2-1; D gene ambiguous. Trimming cost V 5 bases and J 1 base, with 6 bases left between them. This CDR3 region has 13 residues. Germline V gene lookup returns CDR1 MDHEN and CDR2 SYDVKM. The CDR3 loop is CASSVGSYNEQFF. For the CDR3, the DNA is TGTGCCAGCAGTGTGGGGTCCTACAATGAGCAGTTCTTC.

A few counts support this clone. The chain employs TRBV7-9 and TRBJ2-3, with D possibly being TRBD2 (6 bases). Germline V gene sequence: CDR1 SEHNR, CDR2 FQNEAQ (reference sequence). The CDR3 runs to 15 residues. Deletions cut 3 bases from V and 3 bases from J, with 13 bases between. In nucleotides, the CDR3 is TGTGCCAGCAGCTTGTCGGGAGTGGAAACAGATACGCAGTATTTT. Translating gives CASSLSGVETDTQYF.

This sequence joins TRBV25-1 and TRBJ1-4, with TRBD1 as a possible D gene (6 bases). Trimming pared 5 bases from V and 8 bases from J, leaving 24 bases between. The CDR3 runs to 17 residues. CDR1 is MGHDK and CDR2 is SYGVNS in the germline V gene. DNA of the CDR3: TGTGCCAGCAGTACCCCGGGTTCAAGGGGGGGGACGGAAAAACTGTTTTTT. It specifies CASSTPGSRGGTEKLFF.

This clone has only one observation. CDR3 nucleotides: TGTGCCAGCAGTTTAGCGGGAGGCCCCTACAATGAGCAGTTCTTC. Translation: CASSLAGGPYNEQFF. This chain links TRBV6-2 or TRBV6-3 with TRBJ2-1, with TRBD2 identical over 10 bases. The germline V gene has CDR1 MNHEY and CDR2 SVGEGT. J was trimmed by 2 bases and V by 4 bases; bases with no gene match: 2. The CDR3 length is 15 residues.

V and J are TRBV7-8 and TRBJ1-6, with no clear D. CDR1 SGHVS and CDR2 FQNEAQ come from the germline V gene. The V end was cut by 1 base, the J end by 2 bases, with 6 bases between. The CDR3 spans 15 residues. The CDR3 region has the DNA TGTGCCAGCAGCTTAGGCGGGACCTATAATTCACCCCTCCACTTT. Translating it yields CASSLGGTYNSPLHF.